The 30 T cell receptor beta chains below come from one sample, sequenced in a study of CD8 T cells in Susac syndrome. The authors reverse transcribed roughly 0.5 to 1 ug RNA with random hexamers. Each CDR3 protein gets one entry after TCRdb re-called the immunoSEQ multiplex PCR reads with MiXCR. The sample carries 300,000 or so distinct CDR3 sequences, 90% to 95% recorded once. Material for sequencing was CD4+ T cells from PBMCs. The receptors originated from a human donor with multiple sclerosis.

A word on this clonotype: Germline is not matched at one junction end, which may reflect a read error. V and J are TRBV5-1 and TRBJ1-1; a possible D gene is TRBD1 (5 bases). CDR3 size: 14 residues. Germline V gene sequence: CDR1 SGHRS, CDR2 YFSETQ. The CDR3 bases are TGTGCCAGCAGCTTGGGACCAGGAAACACTGAAGCTTTCTTT. It specifies CASSLGPGNTEAFF. Looking up the rest from reference TRBV5-1 and TRBJ1-1 gives the full variable domain: KAGVTQTPRYLIKTRGQQVTLSCSPISGHRSVSWYQQTPGQGLQFLFEYFSETQRNKGNFPGRFSGRQFSNSRSEMNVSTLELGDSALYLCASSLGPGNTEAFFGQGTRLTVV.

V is TRBV29-1 and J is TRBJ2-7; D is tentatively TRBD1 or TRBD2 (7 bases each). CDR1 is SQVTM and CDR2 is ANQGSEA in the germline V gene. The V end was cut by 1 base, the J end by 0 bases, with 13 bases between. This CDR3 has 15 residues. The CDR3, as DNA: TGCAGCGTTGAAGCAGGGGGGGCGTCCTCCTACGAGCAGTACTTC. It translates to CSVEAGGASSYEQYF.

This chain links TRBV20-1 with TRBJ2-7; TRBD2 matches at 10 bases. V dropped 3 bases and J dropped 5; count of bases not matched to a gene: 10. The CDR3 runs 15 residues. Germline CDR1 DFQATT, CDR2 SNEGSKA (reference sequence). CDR3 sequence reads: CSASRAAAGGDEQYF. The DNA of the CDR3 is TGCAGTGCTAGCAGGGCGGCAGCGGGGGGGGACGAGCAGTACTTC.

This sequence joins TRBV20-1 and TRBJ1-3; TRBD1 aligns across 7 bases. CDR3 length equals 12 residues. Germline V gene sequence: CDR1 DFQATT, CDR2 SNEGSKA (reference sequence). V was clipped by 8 bases and J by 2 bases; unmatched bases: 3. CDR3 coding DNA: TGCAGTTACAGGGGCCCTGGAAACACCATATATTTT. Its translation is CSYRGPGNTIYF.

The rearrangement joins TRBV5-8 to TRBJ2-3, with TRBD2 identical over 8 bases. This CDR3 comprises 14 residues. Per the germline V gene, CDR1 is SGHTS and CDR2 is YDEGEE. The V and J ends lost 1 base and 5 bases, in that order; junction bases with no gene match: 3. The CDR3 bases are TGTGCCAGCAGCTTGCGGGGGGGGAGAGATACGCAGTATTTT. Amino acid sequence: CASSLRGGRDTQYF. Full variable domain (rest looked up from reference TRBV5-8 and TRBJ2-3): EAGVTQSPTHLIKTRGQQATLRCSPISGHTSVYWYQQALGLGLQFLLWYDEGEERNRGNFPPRFSGRQFPNYSSELNVNALELEDSALYLCASSLRGGRDTQYFGPGTRLTVL.

The J gene is TRBJ2-1, the V gene TRBV3-1; TRBD2 agrees at 10 bases. The length of the CDR3 is 16 residues. The germline CDR1 and CDR2 sequences are LGHDT and YNNKEL (reference sequence). V dropped 2 bases and J dropped 5; count of bases not matched to a gene: 6. DNA of the CDR3: TGTGCCAGCAGCCAAATCCTTACTAGCGGGAACAATGAGCAGTTCTTC. Its protein product is CASSQILTSGNNEQFF.

V and J are TRBV24-1 and TRBJ1-2, with D unresolved. The CDR3 is 13 residues long. Germline CDR1 KGHDR, CDR2 SFDVKD. The V end lost 1 base, the J end lost 5 bases, and 7 bases lay between the germline ends. The CDR3 nucleotides read TGTGCCACCAGTGATTTTCACGGTTATGGCTACACCTTC. Protein product: CATSDFHGYGYTF.

This sequence joins TRBV11-3 and TRBJ2-1; 16 positions match TRBD2. Germline V gene data show CDR1 as SGHNT and CDR2 as YENEEA. CDR3 length: 16 amino acids. Trimming removed 4 bases from V and 10 bases from J; junction bases left unmatched: 7. CDR3 residues: CASSSPGTSGGAEQFF. In DNA form, the CDR3 reads TGTGCCAGCAGCTCTCCCGGGACTAGCGGGGGGGCGGAGCAGTTCTTC.

V and J are TRBV19 and TRBJ2-5, with 8 nucleotides matching TRBD2. Germline V gene data show CDR1 as LNHDA and CDR2 as SQIVND (reference sequence). The CDR3 is made up of 16 amino acids. Trimming at V came to 1 base and at J to 3 bases, leaving 7 bases not matched to a gene. This CDR3 is CASSIAAGTSEETQYF. In DNA, the CDR3 is TGTGCCAGTAGTATAGCGGCCGGGACTAGTGAAGAGACCCAGTACTTC.

The chain couples TRBV19 to TRBJ2-1; 11 bases match TRBD2. CDR3 size: 15 residues. V was pared by 4 bases and J by 5 bases, with 4 bases of the junction left unmatched. Per germline, CDR1 LNHDA and CDR2 SQIVND (reference sequence). The CDR3 region is CASSNSGRADNEQFF. CDR3 coding DNA: TGTGCCAGTAGTAATAGCGGGAGGGCCGACAATGAGCAGTTCTTC.

This sequence joins TRBV29-1 and TRBJ2-3, with 13 bases aligning to TRBD2. Germline values: CDR1 SQVTM, CDR2 ANQGSEA. This CDR3 spans 13 amino acids. With 5 bases clipped from V and 5 bases from J, the junction kept 1 base outside the gene matches. DNA for the CDR3: TGCAGCGTTAGGACTAGCGGGGGAGATACGCAGTATTTT. Its protein is CSVRTSGGDTQYF.

The J gene is TRBJ1-1, the V gene TRBV20-1, with D tentatively TRBD1 (6 bases). V lost 2 bases and J lost 3, with 16 bases in between. The CDR3 is 15 residues long. CDR1 and CDR2 (germline): DFQATT, SNEGSKA (reference sequence). CDR3 nucleotide sequence: TGCAGTGCTAGATCTACCCCAGGGGCGGACACTGAAGCTTTCTTT. This translates into CSARSTPGADTEAFF.

The chain uses TRBV5-1 and TRBJ2-7, with 10 nucleotides matching TRBD1. V lost 0 bases, J lost 3 bases, and 3 bases stayed unmatched. This CDR3 is built from 15 residues. Per germline, CDR1 SGHRS and CDR2 YFSETQ. The CDR3 region has the DNA TGCGCCAGCAGCTTGGGACAGGGGGCGATCTACGAGCAGTACTTC. It encodes CASSLGQGAIYEQYF.

The chain uses TRBV19 and TRBJ2-2; a weak D match, TRBD2 (5 bases). Trimming shortened V by 1 base and J by 4 bases, and 10 bases separated the two germline ends. Germline V gives CDR1 LNHDA, CDR2 SQIVND (reference sequence). This CDR3 has 15 amino acids. The CDR3 bases are TGTGCCAGTAGTATAGGGACTTTAGTCACCGGGGAGCTGTTTTTT. It translates to CASSIGTLVTGELFF.

The chain couples TRBV4-2 to TRBJ2-5; D gene unclear. V lost 0 bases and J lost 5, with 25 bases in between. Germline V gene data show CDR1 as LGHNA and CDR2 as YNFKEQ. CDR3 length equals 19 residues. DNA for the CDR3: TGTGCCAGCAGCCAAGAATTTAGTTCCGGCATTAGGGATCAGGAGACCCAGTACTTC. Its protein product is CASSQEFSSGIRDQETQYF.

The chain employs TRBV3-1 and TRBJ2-1; no clear D gene. Germline assignment: CDR1 LGHDT and CDR2 YNNKEL (reference sequence). With 1 base removed from V and 7 bases from J, the gap between germline ends came to 11 bases. This CDR3 spans 14 amino acids. The DNA for the CDR3 is TGTGCCAGCAGCCAAGTGTTGAATAGTAATGAGCAGTTCTTC. Translated, it gives CASSQVLNSNEQFF.

The rearrangement joins TRBV19 to TRBJ2-1; D perhaps matches TRBD2 (6 bases). CDR1 is LNHDA, CDR2 SQIVND, per germline (reference sequence). V lost 5 bases, J lost 10 bases, and 21 bases lay in between. The CDR3 loop spans 15 amino acids. Here the CDR3 DNA reads TGTGCCAGTAGTCCCTTATCCTTAACTGGGGGGGAGCAGTTCTTC. This translates into CASSPLSLTGGEQFF.

CDR3 coding DNA: TGTGCCAGCAGCCCACGGGTTGTGGGGAACACTGAAGCTTTCTTT. This sequence encodes CASSPRVVGNTEAFF. The rearrangement links TRBV7-2 to TRBJ1-1, with D unclear. V was cut by 5 bases and J by 1 base, with 14 bases left in between. The CDR3 contains 15 residues. Germline CDR1 is SGHTA and CDR2 is FQGNSA.

In this sample, this clonotype turned up once. The gene calls are TRBV13 and TRBJ2-7; maybe TRBD1 (6 bases). The CDR3 extends over 13 amino acids. V was shortened by 7 bases and J by 6 bases, with 16 bases between the two germline ends. CDR1 and CDR2 from the germline V gene are PRHDT and FYEKMQ (reference sequence). This CDR3 is CASTPPGASEQYF. The CDR3 coding sequence is TGTGCCAGCACCCCTCCAGGGGCCTCCGAGCAGTACTTC.

This clonotype was counted once. This rearrangement joins TRBV5-6 to TRBJ1-4; D is uncertain. The CDR3 consists of 14 residues. Germline assignment: CDR1 SGHDT and CDR2 YYEEEE. V lost 5 bases to trimming and J lost 5 bases, with 13 bases between them. The CDR3 bases are TGTGCCAGCAGTACTTATATAGAGAATGAAAAACTGTTTTTT. Amino acid sequence: CASSTYIENEKLFF.

In this sample, this clonotype turned up once. The chain combines TRBV2 with TRBJ1-1; D gene ambiguous. Germline-derived CDR1 and CDR2 are SNHLY and FYNNEI. V was trimmed by 3 bases and J by 1 base, leaving 12 bases between them. The CDR3 is 15 amino acids. CDR3 in DNA: TGTGCCAGCAGTGACCAGGAAGCAGGGAACACTGAAGCTTTCTTT. Its translation: CASSDQEAGNTEAFF.

V is TRBV5-1 and J is TRBJ1-2; weak D call: TRBD1 (6 bases). Germline V gene lookup returns CDR1 SGHRS and CDR2 YFSETQ. V lost 4 bases and J lost 7, with 14 bases in between. This CDR3 has 13 amino acids. The CDR3 DNA follows: TGCGCCAGCAGCGTCCTAGGGGGAAGTGGCTACACCTTC. It yields the protein CASSVLGGSGYTF.

This clonotype occurred a few times. At one end, the junction sequence differs from germline, possibly due to a read error. The chain couples TRBV12-3 or TRBV12-4 to TRBJ1-1; D remains unclear. This CDR3 is 15 amino acids long. The CDR3 loop reads CASSLAAGLNTEAFF. Written as DNA, the CDR3 is TGTGCCAGCAGTCTAGCTGCAGGCCTGAACACTGAAGCTTTCTTT.

This clonotype was observed a single time. The chain uses TRBV7-2 and TRBJ2-1; D is tentatively TRBD1 or TRBD2 (6 bases each). This CDR3 is 16 amino acids long. Germline CDR1 SGHTA, CDR2 FQGNSA. Between the trimmed V and J ends, which lost 2 bases and 4 bases, there was a span of 15 bases. CDR3 residues: CASSLIETRGYNEQFF. In DNA form, the CDR3 reads TGTGCCAGCAGCTTAATTGAGACTAGGGGGTACAATGAGCAGTTCTTC.

V gene TRBV5-4 combines with J gene TRBJ1-1, with D possibly being TRBD1 (5 bases). V dropped 4 bases and J dropped 0 bases, with 16 bases sitting between them. This CDR3 region has 16 residues. The V gene's germline CDR1 is SGHNT and CDR2 YYREEE (reference sequence). The CDR3 sequence is CASSRPGQGMNTEAFF. CDR3 sequence (DNA): TGTGCCAGCAGCCGGCCTGGGCAGGGAATGAACACTGAAGCTTTCTTT.

The CDR3 here is CASSVRGNTDTQYF. The CDR3 nucleotides read TGTGCCAGCAGCGTCAGAGGGAACACAGATACGCAGTATTTT. This chain connects TRBV9 to TRBJ2-3; the D gene is possibly TRBD2 (5 bases). CDR3 size: 14 residues. The V end lost 2 bases, the J end lost 2 bases, and 9 bases lay between the germline ends. From germline, CDR1 is SGDLS and CDR2 YYNGEE. Supplemented by reference TRBV9 and TRBJ2-3, the full variable domain reads DSGVTQTPKHLITATGQRVTLRCSPRSGDLSVYWYQQSLDQGLQFLIQYYNGEERAKGNILERFSAQQFPDLHSELNLSSLELGDSALYFCASSVRGNTDTQYFGPGTRLTVL.

The CDR3 DNA is TGTGCCAGCAGCCGGGACACCTATCGTTCGAACACCGGGGAGCTGTTTTTT. The encoded protein is CASSRDTYRSNTGELFF. This chain uses TRBV7-2 with TRBJ2-2; D perhaps matches TRBD1 (6 bases). Germline V gene sequence: CDR1 SGHTA, CDR2 FQGNSA. V lost 5 bases and J 0 bases, leaving 16 bases between the germline ends. The CDR3 is made up of 17 amino acids. Full variable domain (outside the CDR3, taken from reference TRBV7-2 and TRBJ2-2): GAGVSQSPSNKVTEKGKDVELRCDPISGHTALYWYRQSLGQGLEFLIYFQGNSAPDKSGLPSDRFSAERTGGSVSTLTIQRTQQEDSAVYLCASSRDTYRSNTGELFFGEGSRLTVL.

The chain recombines TRBV7-8 with TRBJ2-3; tentative D call: TRBD2 (5 bases). CDR1 SGHVS and CDR2 FQNEAQ come from the germline V gene. The ends were cut back, 5 bases at V and 1 base at J, with 13 bases in the middle. The CDR3 spans 15 residues. Here the CDR3 DNA reads TGTGCCAGCAGCCATCCGGTCGGGGGCACAGATACGCAGTATTTT. Translated, it gives CASSHPVGGTDTQYF.

V usage is TRBV10-3 and J usage is TRBJ2-6; tentatively, D is TRBD1 or TRBD2 (5 bases each). V lost 10 bases to trimming and J lost 0 bases, with 19 bases between them. CDR3 length equals 17 residues. Germline V gene lookup returns CDR1 ENHRY and CDR2 SYGVKD. This CDR3 is CATRGLGESSGANVLTF. The CDR3 DNA follows: TGTGCCACCCGTGGGCTGGGGGAGAGCTCTGGGGCCAACGTCCTGACTTTC.

This chain joins TRBV3-1 and TRBJ2-3; 7 nucleotides line up with TRBD1. The ends lost 0 bases at V and 4 bases at J; junction bases unmatched: 10. The CDR3 sequence is 17 residues long. The germline V gene encodes CDR1 LGHDT and CDR2 YNNKEL (reference sequence). Here the CDR3 DNA reads TGTGCCAGCAGCCAAGATCTGGCAGGGGGTATAGCAGATACGCAGTATTTT. Protein: CASSQDLAGGIADTQYF.